Included here is one T cell receptor beta chain sequence, with context. Antigen specificity is unknown. The CDR3 sequence is 17 residues long. Per germline, CDR1 LNHDA and CDR2 SQIVND (reference sequence). V was trimmed by 3 bases and J by 1 base, leaving 18 bases between them. Researchers ran the PCR with 60 Vbeta and 13 Jbeta primers. Under the authors' procedure: In a later analysis, the count reached about 80 million unique TCR beta chains, with 9 million to 11 million shared. The data were produced by immunoSEQ multiplex PCR, yet TCRdb's version contains in-frame clones alone and is incomplete. V and J calls and clone size are copied from that table; D and trimming were computed from the DNA. The sample holds about 140,000 clones, 70% to 85% seen once. This sample was taken from a study of cytomegalovirus exposure and HLA in healthy donors. Study conclusions and caveats: Several of the most significant clusters were apparently associated with common viral pathogens in a later analysis. TCR beta chains associated with HLA were, in a later analysis, more clonally expanded than equally common others.

The donors comprised healthy bone marrow donors. Sequenced material: PBMCs. V usage is TRBV19 and J usage is TRBJ1-1; D remains ambiguous. The sequence was obtained from a man aged 40-50 years in good health and CMV-seropositive. The CDR3 loop reads CASSMSVGGLGNTEAFF. DNA of the CDR3: TGTGCCAGTAGTATGTCGGTGGGAGGGCTGGGGAACACTGAAGCTTTCTTT.